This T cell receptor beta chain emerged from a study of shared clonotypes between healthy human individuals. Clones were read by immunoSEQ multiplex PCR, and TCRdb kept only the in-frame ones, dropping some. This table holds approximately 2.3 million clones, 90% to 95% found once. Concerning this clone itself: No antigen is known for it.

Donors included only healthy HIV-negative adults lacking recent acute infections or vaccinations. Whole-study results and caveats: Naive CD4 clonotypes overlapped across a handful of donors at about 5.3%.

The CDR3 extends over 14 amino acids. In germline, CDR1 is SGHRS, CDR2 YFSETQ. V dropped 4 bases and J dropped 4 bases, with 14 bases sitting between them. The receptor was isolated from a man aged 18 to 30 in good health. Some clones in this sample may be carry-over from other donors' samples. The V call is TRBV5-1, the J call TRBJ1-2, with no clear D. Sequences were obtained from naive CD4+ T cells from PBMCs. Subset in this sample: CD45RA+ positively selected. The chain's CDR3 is CASSQELISYGYTF. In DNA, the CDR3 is TGCGCCAGCAGCCAAGAACTAATATCCTATGGCTACACCTTC.